Each of the 14 T cell receptor beta chains below was sequenced from the same sample in a study of regulatory T cells in long-lasting Graves disease. Arm-PCR with iRepertoire HTBI primers amplified the CDR3 regions for these TCR beta libraries. TCRdb reanalysed the multiplex PCR reads using MiXCR and keeps one entry per CDR3 protein. The sample shows 500,000 to 700,000 distinct CDR3 sequences, 25% to 30% of them seen only once. As to time point: persistent/refractory GD, antithyroid drugs over 5 years with positive TRAb. The TCR library was made from RNA extracted from PBMCs. The sample here was peripheral blood mononuclear cells (PBMCs), taken when the disease was refractory, from a patient treated with antithyroid drugs. The receptor set was obtained from a female donor with Graves disease.

The V call is TRBV4-1, the J call TRBJ1-5, with TRBD1 matching over 11 bases. The CDR3 sequence is 18 residues long. V was pared by 1 base and J by 7 bases, with 12 bases of the junction left unmatched. Germline CDR1 reads MGHRA; CDR2 reads YSYEKL. The CDR3 nucleotides are TGCGCCAGCAGCCAAGCGGTTTCGGACAGGGGGCACCAACAGCCCCAGCATTTT. Translation gives CASSQAVSDRGHQQPQHF.

This clonotype has more than one count but fewer than ten. The V and J genes are TRBV6-1 and TRBJ1-5, with TRBD1 matching 9 bases. V lost 3 bases to trimming and J lost 7 bases; unmatched junction nucleotides: 10. Per germline, CDR1 MNHNS and CDR2 SASEGT. The CDR3 consists of 16 residues. The CDR3 reads CASSELGTGLGQPQHF. CDR3 in DNA: TGTGCCAGCAGTGAGTTGGGGACAGGGCTCGGGCAGCCCCAGCATTTT.

The CDR3 nucleotides are TGTGCCAGCAGTTACTCGACCTGGGGGGCGTTGAGCTCCTACGAGCAGTACTTC. Residues: CASSYSTWGALSSYEQYF. The rearrangement uses TRBV6-2 or TRBV6-3 and TRBJ2-7; tentatively, D is TRBD1 or TRBD2 (6 bases each). The CDR3 has 18 residues. Germline-derived CDR1 and CDR2 are MNHEY and SVGEGT. V lost 0 bases to trimming and J lost 0 bases, with 18 bases between them.

The rearrangement joins TRBV6-1 to TRBJ2-7; TRBD2 agrees at 14 bases. Germline loops: CDR1 MNHNS, CDR2 SASEGT. J gave up 5 bases and V 2 bases, and 8 bases lay outside the gene matches. This CDR3 region has 17 residues. CDR3 region: CASSEWRGLAGVNEQYF. CDR3 nucleotide sequence: TGTGCCAGCAGTGAATGGAGGGGACTAGCGGGAGTAAACGAGCAGTACTTC.

Turning to this clonotype: A clone one base away is much larger, so this may be a read error. The rearrangement joins TRBV2 to TRBJ2-5, with a tentative D call TRBD1 (6 bases). Germline assignment: CDR1 SNHLY and CDR2 FYNNEI. The CDR3 extends over 12 amino acids. The V end was cut by 8 bases, the J end by 4 bases, with 11 bases between. CDR3 nucleotides: TGTGCCAGCGCAGGGGCTATAGAGACCCAGTACTTC. It specifies CASAGAIETQYF.

On this clonotype itself: Possible read error: a much larger clone is one base away. The chain recombines TRBV12-3 or TRBV12-4 with TRBJ1-2; D is possibly TRBD1 (6 bases). The CDR3 covers 12 residues. The V and J ends lost 7 bases and 13 bases respectively, with 19 bases between them. CDR3 DNA sequence: TGTGCCAGCACCTTAGGGGGGACGAGCTGCACCTTC. This translates into CASTLGGTSCTF.

The chain couples TRBV27 to TRBJ1-2; D unresolved. There are 14 residues in the CDR3. Trimming took 3 bases from V and 4 from J, leaving 12 bases between them. CDR1 MNHEY and CDR2 SMNVEV come from the germline V gene (reference sequence). This CDR3 is CASSLKGLGYGYTF. The CDR3 DNA is TGTGCCAGCAGTTTGAAAGGGTTAGGCTATGGCTACACCTTC.

This clonotype was detected a few times. The junction shows a germline mismatch at one end, possibly a read error. The V and J genes are TRBV20-1 and TRBJ2-5, with D possibly matching TRBD2 (6 bases). CDR1 DFQATT and CDR2 SNEGSKA come from the germline V gene (reference sequence). The CDR3 runs to 15 residues. The chain's CDR3 is CLPGGAGGSGETQYF. In DNA form, the CDR3 reads TGTCTACCCGGGGGTGCGGGTGGATCAGGAGAGACCCAGTACTTC.

There are a few counts of this clonotype. The V call is TRBV3-1, the J call TRBJ2-5; TRBD2 matches at 7 bases. This CDR3 is 13 amino acids long. J was trimmed by 5 bases and V by 4 bases; bases with no gene match: 4. The germline V gene has CDR1 LGHDT and CDR2 YNNKEL (reference sequence). The CDR3 sequence: CASSRGGLETQYF. The CDR3, as DNA: TGTGCCAGCAGCCGCGGGGGTTTGGAGACCCAGTACTTC.

This clonotype was recorded a few times. V is TRBV28 and J is TRBJ1-3; no clear D gene. Germline values: CDR1 MDHEN, CDR2 SYDVKM. Trimming left V 6 bases short and J 3 bases short, with 12 bases between. The CDR3 is 14 amino acids. This CDR3 reads CASSLRGLGNTIYF. Here the CDR3 DNA reads TGTGCCAGCAGCCTTCGCGGCCTTGGAAACACCATATATTTT.

In this sample, this clonotype turned up a few times. This rearrangement joins TRBV27 to TRBJ1-2; perhaps TRBD1 as D (5 bases). Germline V gene sequence: CDR1 MNHEY, CDR2 SMNVEV (reference sequence). The CDR3 loop spans 15 amino acids. Trimming removed 5 bases at V and 8 bases at J, with 21 bases between. DNA of the CDR3: TGTGCCAGCAGTAACGCCGGGACGACTATGTGGGGCTACACCTTC. This gives the protein CASSNAGTTMWGYTF.

V usage is TRBV27 and J usage is TRBJ2-6, with 7 bases fitting TRBD1. Germline assignment: CDR1 MNHEY and CDR2 SMNVEV (reference sequence). Unmatched junction bases numbered 2, after V lost 2 bases and J lost 4 bases. This CDR3 region has 15 residues. This CDR3 is CASSLTGDGANVLTF. In DNA form, the CDR3 reads TGTGCCAGCAGTTTAACAGGGGACGGGGCCAACGTCCTGACTTTC.

The chain uses TRBV20-1 and TRBJ2-2; 7 positions match TRBD2. V lost 6 bases to trimming and J lost 2 bases; unmatched junction nucleotides: 6. The CDR3 length is 14 residues. Germline loops: CDR1 DFQATT, CDR2 SNEGSKA (reference sequence). CDR3 amino acids: CSASSSGNTGELFF. As DNA, the CDR3 is TGCAGTGCGAGCTCTAGCGGCAACACCGGGGAGCTGTTTTTT.

Many counts were recorded for this clonotype. The CDR3 loop is CASRGDSYGYTF. For the CDR3, the DNA is TGTGCCAGCAGGGGAGACAGCTATGGCTACACCTTC. The rearrangement joins TRBV2 to TRBJ1-2; the D gene is possibly TRBD1 (5 bases). Germline lookup yields CDR1 SNHLY and CDR2 FYNNEI. Trimming pared 6 bases from V and 4 bases from J, leaving 9 bases between. The CDR3 spans 12 residues.